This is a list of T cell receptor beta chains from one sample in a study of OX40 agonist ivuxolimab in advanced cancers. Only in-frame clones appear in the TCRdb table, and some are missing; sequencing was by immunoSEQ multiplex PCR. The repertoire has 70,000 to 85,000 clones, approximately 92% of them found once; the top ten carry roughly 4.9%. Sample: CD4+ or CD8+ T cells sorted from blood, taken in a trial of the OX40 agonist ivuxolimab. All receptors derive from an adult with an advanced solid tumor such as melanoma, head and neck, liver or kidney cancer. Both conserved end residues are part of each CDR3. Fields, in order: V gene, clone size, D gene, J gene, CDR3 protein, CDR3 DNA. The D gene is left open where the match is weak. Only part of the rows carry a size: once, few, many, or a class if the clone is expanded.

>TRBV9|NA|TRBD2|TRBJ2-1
CASSVEETGLAGHNEQFF
TGTGCCAGCAGCGTAGAGGAAACGGGACTAGCGGGACACAATGAGCAGTTCTTC
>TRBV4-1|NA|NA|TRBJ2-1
CASSQAAGASYNEQFF
TGCGCCAGCAGCCAAGCCGCCGGGGCCTCCTACAATGAGCAGTTCTTC
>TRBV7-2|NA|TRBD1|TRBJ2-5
CASSDGQGETQYF
TGTGCCAGCAGCGACGGACAGGGAGAGACCCAGTACTTC
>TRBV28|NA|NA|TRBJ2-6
CASSFLGGANVLTF
TGTGCCAGCAGTTTTCTTGGTGGGGCCAACGTCCTGACTTTC
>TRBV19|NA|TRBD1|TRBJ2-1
CATTGGSSYNEQFF
TGTGCCACCACAGGGGGCTCCTCCTACAATGAGCAGTTCTTC
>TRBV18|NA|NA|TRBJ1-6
CASHPGNSPLHF
TGTGCCAGCCACCCGGGTAATTCACCCCTCCACTTT
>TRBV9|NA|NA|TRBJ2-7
CASSLTRGAGEQYF
TGTGCCAGCAGCCTCACCCGTGGTGCGGGCGAGCAGTACTTC
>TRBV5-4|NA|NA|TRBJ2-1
CASSLASTNNEQFF
TGTGCCAGCAGCCTGGCGAGTACAAACAATGAGCAGTTCTTC
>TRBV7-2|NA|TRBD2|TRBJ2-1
CASSYLAGDSEQFF
TGTGCCAGCAGCTACCTAGCGGGAGACAGTGAGCAGTTCTTC
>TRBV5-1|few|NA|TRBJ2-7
CASRPGLFNYEQYF
TGCGCCAGCAGGCCGGGACTCTTCAACTACGAGCAGTACTTC
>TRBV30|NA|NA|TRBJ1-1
CAWSVGGNTEAFF
TGTGCCTGGAGTGTGGGGGGTAACACTGAAGCTTTCTTT
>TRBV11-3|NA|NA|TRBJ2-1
CASSLDSWAGISYNEQFF
TGTGCCAGCAGCTTAGATAGTTGGGCGGGAATCTCCTACAATGAGCAGTTCTTC
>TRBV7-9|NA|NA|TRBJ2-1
CASAPGSSYNEQFF
TGTGCCAGCGCTCCCGGGAGCTCCTACAATGAGCAGTTCTTC
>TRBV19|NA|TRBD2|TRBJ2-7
CASSPTSVREQYF
TGTGCCAGTAGTCCCACTAGCGTGAGAGAGCAGTACTTC
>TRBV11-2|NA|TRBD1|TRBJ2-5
CASSFGTGGSETQYF
TGTGCCAGCAGCTTTGGAACAGGGGGCTCGGAGACCCAGTACTTC
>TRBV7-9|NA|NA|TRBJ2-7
CASSLTSFEQYF
TGTGCCAGCAGCCTGACTAGTTTCGAGCAGTACTTC
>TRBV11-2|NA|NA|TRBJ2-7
CASSLDRRGPEQYF
TGTGCCAGCAGCTTAGATAGGAGGGGGCCCGAGCAGTACTTC
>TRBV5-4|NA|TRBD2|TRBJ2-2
CASSLELAGGKTGELFF
TGTGCCAGCAGCTTGGAACTAGCGGGAGGAAAAACCGGGGAGCTGTTTTTT
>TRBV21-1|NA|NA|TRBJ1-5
CASSKAGTNGIHQPQHF
TGTGCCAGCAGCAAAGCTGGTACGAACGGTATTCATCAGCCCCAGCATTTT
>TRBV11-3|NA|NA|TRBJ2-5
CASGKGEQETQYF
TGTGCCAGCGGCAAGGGGGAGCAAGAGACCCAGTACTTC
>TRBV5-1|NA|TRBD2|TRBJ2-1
CASSSQAGETYNEQFF
TGCGCCAGCAGCTCCCAAGCGGGAGAGACCTACAATGAGCAGTTCTTC
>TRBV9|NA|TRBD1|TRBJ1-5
CASSASGTGNQPQHF
TGTGCCAGCAGCGCCTCCGGGACAGGGAATCAGCCCCAGCATTTT
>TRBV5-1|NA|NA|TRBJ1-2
CASSSGQPYNYGYTF
TGCGCCAGCAGCTCCGGACAGCCTTACAACTATGGCTACACCTTC
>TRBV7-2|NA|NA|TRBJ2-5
CASRPTGPLMGTQYF
TGTGCCAGCAGGCCCACCGGGCCCCTTATGGGGACCCAGTACTTC
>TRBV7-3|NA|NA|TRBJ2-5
CASSFGGSPRETQYF
TGTGCCAGCAGCTTTGGGGGGAGCCCCCGTGAGACCCAGTACTTC
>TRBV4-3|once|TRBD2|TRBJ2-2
CASSRTSGVTGELFF
TGCGCCAGCAGCAGGACTAGCGGCGTCACCGGGGAGCTGTTTTTT
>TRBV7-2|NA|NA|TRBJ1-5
CASSSWSTAGNQPQHF
TGTGCCAGCAGCTCATGGTCTACGGCGGGCAATCAGCCCCAGCATTTT
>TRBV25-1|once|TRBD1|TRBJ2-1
CASSERWDRGWHEQFF
TGTGCCAGCAGTGAACGGTGGGACAGGGGGTGGCATGAGCAGTTCTTC
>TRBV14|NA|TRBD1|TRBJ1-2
CASSRQGGGYTF
TGTGCCAGCAGCCGACAGGGCGGTGGCTACACCTTC
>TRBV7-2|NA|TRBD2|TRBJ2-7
CASSLAGGPSYEQYF
TGTGCCAGCAGCTTAGCGGGAGGGCCCTCCTACGAGCAGTACTTC
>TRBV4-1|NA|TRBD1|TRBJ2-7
CASSQPGQGYSYEQYF
TGCGCCAGCAGCCAGCCGGGACAGGGGTACTCCTACGAGCAGTACTTC
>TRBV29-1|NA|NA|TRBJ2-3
CSVIPGGRSTDTQYF
TGCAGCGTCATCCCCGGGGGCCGTAGCACAGATACGCAGTATTTT
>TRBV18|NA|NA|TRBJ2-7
CASSPGPNHEQYF
TGTGCCAGCTCACCAGGTCCTAACCACGAGCAGTACTTC
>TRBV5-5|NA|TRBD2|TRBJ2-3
CASSLTISGRAVTDTQYF
TGTGCCAGCAGCTTAACAATTAGCGGGAGGGCCGTAACAGATACGCAGTATTTT
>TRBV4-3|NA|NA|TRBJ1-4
CASSQERGGPIEKLFF
TGCGCCAGCAGCCAGGAAAGAGGGGGACCTATTGAAAAACTGTTTTTT
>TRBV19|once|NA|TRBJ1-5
CASSIGRKSSSPQHF
TGTGCCAGTAGTATAGGTCGGAAGAGTTCGTCTCCCCAGCATTTT
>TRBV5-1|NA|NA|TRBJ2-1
CASSSGGRGYNEQFF
TGCGCCAGCAGCTCCGGGGGCAGGGGCTACAATGAGCAGTTCTTC
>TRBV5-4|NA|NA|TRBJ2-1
CASSPELRPYNEQFF
TGTGCCAGCAGCCCTGAGTTGAGGCCTTACAATGAGCAGTTCTTC
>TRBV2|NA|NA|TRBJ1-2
CASSLRQNPSNYGYTF
TGTGCCAGCAGTCTAAGACAGAACCCTTCTAACTATGGCTACACCTTC
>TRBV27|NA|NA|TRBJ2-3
CASSREGGPDTQYF
TGTGCCAGCAGCCGTGAAGGGGGTCCAGATACGCAGTATTTT
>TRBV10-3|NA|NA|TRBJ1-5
CAISESTDNQPQHF
TGTGCCATCAGTGAGTCGACCGACAATCAGCCCCAGCATTTT
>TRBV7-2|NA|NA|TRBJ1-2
CASSSDSTNYGYTF
TGTGCCAGCAGCTCGGACAGTACTAACTATGGCTACACCTTC
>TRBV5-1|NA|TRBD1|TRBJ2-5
CASSGQGTVEETQYF
TGCGCCAGCAGCGGACAAGGGACAGTCGAAGAGACCCAGTACTTC
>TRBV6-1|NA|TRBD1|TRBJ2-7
CASSGTGDFYEQYF
TGTGCCAGCAGTGGGACAGGGGATTTTTACGAGCAGTACTTC
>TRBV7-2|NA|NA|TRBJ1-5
CASSLQGMGQPQHF
TGTGCCAGCAGCTTGCAGGGCATGGGTCAGCCCCAGCATTTT
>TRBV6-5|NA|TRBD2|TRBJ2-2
CASRLAGANTGELFF
TGTGCCAGCAGACTAGCGGGGGCGAACACCGGGGAGCTGTTTTTT
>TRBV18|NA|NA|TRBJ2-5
CASSPPISQETQYF
TGTGCCAGCTCACCACCGATTTCCCAAGAGACCCAGTACTTC
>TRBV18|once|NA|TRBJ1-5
CASSPGGNQPQHF
TGTGCCAGCTCACCTGGGGGCAATCAGCCCCAGCATTTT
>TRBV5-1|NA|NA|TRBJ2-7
CASGWGRHEYEQYF
TGCGCCAGCGGGTGGGGGCGACACGAGTACGAGCAGTACTTC
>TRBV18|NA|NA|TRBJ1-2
CASSPQGYYGYTF
TGTGCCAGCTCACCACAGGGCTACTATGGCTACACCTTC
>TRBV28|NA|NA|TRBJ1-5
CASIDRQAQHF
TGTGCCAGTATCGACCGACAAGCCCAGCATTTT
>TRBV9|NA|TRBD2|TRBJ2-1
CASSAILAGGGNEQFF
TGTGCCAGCAGCGCCATCCTAGCGGGGGGTGGGAATGAGCAGTTCTTC
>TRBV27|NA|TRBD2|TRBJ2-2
CASSLAGGTGELFF
TGTGCCAGCAGTCTAGCGGGAGGCACCGGGGAGCTGTTTTTT
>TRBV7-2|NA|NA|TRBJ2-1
CASSWGRGNNEQFF
TGTGCCAGCAGCTGGGGCCGCGGGAACAATGAGCAGTTCTTC
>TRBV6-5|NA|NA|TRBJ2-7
CASSPQGGEQYF
TGTGCCAGCAGTCCACAGGGCGGCGAGCAGTACTTC
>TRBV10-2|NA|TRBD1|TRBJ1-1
CASRGMLHTEAFF
TGCGCCTCCAGGGGGATGCTGCACACTGAAGCTTTCTTT
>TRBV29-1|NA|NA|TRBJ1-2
CSVEGPNYGYTF
TGCAGCGTTGAAGGACCTAACTATGGCTACACCTTC
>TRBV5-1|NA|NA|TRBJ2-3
CASSLERFWYF
TGCGCCAGCAGCTTGGAAAGGTTCTGGTATTTT